The 9 T cell receptor beta chains reported below all come from one sample, sequenced in a study of blood T cells in healthy people across ages (dated by TCRdb to 2014 to 2015). Library generation was performed with 5' RACE. Sequencing relied on an Illumina HiSeq 2500. The second PCR ran for roughly 7 to 11 cycles and used a J-beta primer mix along with a sample-barcoded 5' primer. TCRdb cleaned the public reads at Q25 with fastp, built clones with MiXCR and kept in-frame beta chains. Each entry is one CDR3 protein sequence, shown with its most common DNA and genes. This sample is represented by approximately 800,000 distinct CDR3 sequences; approximately 53% of them were singletons. The ten largest clones add up to 40% to 50% of the sample. Sequencing input: blood. These receptors were collected from a man older than 75 in good health.

The chain carries TRBV11-2 and TRBJ2-5; D ambiguous. This CDR3 spans 15 amino acids. V lost 0 bases and J 1 base, leaving 9 bases between the germline ends. Germline CDR1 and CDR2: SGHAT and FQNNGV. Here the CDR3 reads CASSLEWILQETQYF. CDR3 DNA sequence: TGTGCCAGCAGCTTAGAATGGATACTCCAAGAGACCCAGTACTTC.

The V gene is TRBV3-1, the J gene TRBJ2-3, with D perhaps TRBD1 (5 bases). Germline-derived CDR1 and CDR2 are LGHDT and YNNKEL (reference sequence). Trimming removed 2 bases at V and 2 bases at J, with 11 bases between. This CDR3 is built from 15 residues. CDR3 sequence reads: CASSQQGQITDTQYF. In DNA, the CDR3 is TGTGCCAGCAGCCAACAGGGCCAGATCACAGATACGCAGTATTTT.

The J gene is TRBJ1-2, the V gene TRBV20-1; no definite D call. CDR3 size: 16 residues. V was pared by 1 base and J by 0 bases, with 15 bases between. From germline, CDR1 is DFQATT and CDR2 SNEGSKA (reference sequence). In DNA form, the CDR3 reads TGCAGTGCTAGAGCCGCCCGTGGACGGTCTAACTATGGCTACACCTTC. This gives the protein CSARAARGRSNYGYTF.

In its sample, this clonotype was seen a few times. The chain recombines TRBV21-1 with TRBJ2-3. TRBV21-1 is tagged as a pseudogene. There are 19 residues in the CDR3. In nucleotides, the CDR3 is TGTGCCAGCAGCAAAAGGGTCGTAGAGGCAGAGACTAGCACAGATACGCAGTATTTT. Its translation: CASSKRVVEAETSTDTQYF.

V gene TRBV27 combines with J gene TRBJ2-7; 11 nucleotides align to TRBD2. V gave up 5 bases and J gave up 6 bases; unmatched junction bases: 12. The CDR3 runs to 16 residues. Germline CDR1 and CDR2: MNHEY and SMNVEV (reference sequence). For the CDR3, the DNA is TGTGCCAGCAGTCCCGGACTAGCGGGTCTGCTCTTCGAGCAGTACTTC. Amino acids: CASSPGLAGLLFEQYF.

The rearrangement uses TRBV18 and TRBJ2-5; unclear D gene. The CDR3 has 13 amino acids. The germline gives CDR1 KGHSH, CDR2 LQKENI. The V gene lost 2 bases and the J gene lost 8 bases, with 12 bases spanning the gap. CDR3 amino acids: CASSPVRSETQYF. The CDR3 nucleotides read TGTGCCAGCTCACCAGTCCGGTCCGAAACCCAGTACTTC. The full variable domain, its missing parts supplied by reference TRBV18 and TRBJ2-5, is NAGVMQNPRHLVRRRGQEARLRCSPMKGHSHVYWYRQLPEEGLKFMVYLQKENIIDESGMPKERFSAEFPKEGPSILRIQQVVRGDSAAYFCASSPVRSETQYFGPGTRLLVL.

This sequence joins TRBV20-1 and TRBJ2-7; D is uncertain. The CDR3 has 13 residues. CDR1 is DFQATT, CDR2 SNEGSKA, per germline (reference sequence). Trimming removed 1 base at V and 5 bases at J, with 12 bases between. CDR3 protein: CSARGWTLNEQYF. The CDR3 nucleotides read TGCAGTGCTAGAGGCTGGACCCTCAACGAGCAGTACTTC.

The V gene is TRBV6-2 or TRBV6-3, the J gene TRBJ2-5; 7 bases match TRBD2. Trimming cost V 8 bases and J 9 bases; bases outside gene matches: 12. CDR3 length equals 13 residues. Germline CDR1 is MNHEY and CDR2 is SVGEGT. CDR3: CASQASGVWAQYF. CDR3 in DNA: TGTGCCAGCCAGGCTAGCGGAGTCTGGGCCCAGTACTTC.

The V call is TRBV20-1, the J call TRBJ1-1; D uncertain. The CDR3 covers 13 residues. Trimming removed 3 bases at V and 2 bases at J, with 10 bases between. Germline CDR1 and CDR2: DFQATT and SNEGSKA (reference sequence). The CDR3 here is CSASSPSNTEAFF. CDR3 nucleotides: TGCAGTGCTAGTTCCCCCAGCAACACTGAAGCTTTCTTT.